These 29 T cell receptor beta chains came from one sample sequenced in a study of early T cells in non-severe SARS-CoV-2 infection. TCRdb re-derived calls from the 5' RACE reads in MiXCR, one entry per CDR3 protein. The sample consists of about 30,000 distinct CDR3 sequences, about 5.5% of them appearing once. The sequencing input was whole blood. These receptors were taken from an adult who was a healthcare worker with PCR-confirmed SARS-CoV-2 infection or an uninfected control (not recorded which).

In this sample, this clonotype turned up a few times. The DNA is omitted, as the CDR3 cannot be located on it reliably, and the CDR3 follows TCRdb's listing. CDR3 loop: CASSQDQGRVAPGSCFF. The chain couples TRBV4-3 to TRBJ2-2; TRBD1, the D gene given by the table, was not confirmed from the DNA. Germline lookup yields CDR1 LGHNA and CDR2 YSLEER. The length of the CDR3 is 17 amino acids, counting both ends.

This clonotype was found many times. This chain connects TRBV19 to TRBJ2-2, with D hard to call. The CDR3 extends over 15 amino acids. Germline loops: CDR1 LNHDA, CDR2 SQIVND (reference sequence). V shed 9 bases and J shed 3 bases, with 17 bases lying between them. The CDR3 loop is CASKSGTFDTGELFF. For the CDR3, the DNA is TGTGCCAGCAAGAGTGGAACTTTCGACACCGGGGAGCTGTTTTTT.

By proportion, this clonotype is medium-sized (0.01 to 0.1%). The rearrangement links TRBV5-4 to TRBJ2-1, with 8 bases matching TRBD2. V was clipped by 4 bases and J by 8 bases; unmatched bases: 8. The CDR3 spans 14 residues. Germline V gene sequence: CDR1 SGHNT, CDR2 YYREEE (reference sequence). CDR3 residues: CASSPGLAADEQFF. DNA of the CDR3: TGTGCCAGCAGCCCAGGACTAGCCGCCGATGAGCAGTTCTTC.

There are many counts of this clonotype. The genes are TRBV7-6 and TRBJ2-5; TRBD1 matches 7 bases. Germline values: CDR1 SGHVS, CDR2 FNYEAQ. Germline trimming cut 3 bases from V and 5 bases from J; bases unmatched to any gene: 6. There are 14 residues in the CDR3. The CDR3: CASSFGTAFETQYF. The CDR3, as DNA: TGTGCCAGCAGCTTCGGGACAGCTTTTGAGACCCAGTACTTC. The variable domain in full, with the rest retrieved from reference TRBV7-6 and TRBJ2-5, is GAGVSQSPRYKVTKRGQDVALRCDPISGHVSLYWYRQALGQGPEFLTYFNYEAQQDKSGLPNDRFSAERPEGSISTLTIQRTEQRDSAMYRCASSFGTAFETQYFGPGTRLLVL.

This clonotype was detected ten times or more. The genes are TRBV18 and TRBJ2-3; 13 bases map to TRBD2. CDR1 is KGHSH, CDR2 LQKENI, per germline. CDR3 length equals 17 residues. Germline trimming cut 3 bases from V and 2 bases from J; bases unmatched to any gene: 5. The CDR3 nucleotides are TGTGCCAGCTCACCCAGGACTAGCGGGGGCTTCACAGATACGCAGTATTTT. This sequence encodes CASSPRTSGGFTDTQYF.

The chain recombines TRBV7-2 with TRBJ2-7, with TRBD2 matching 12 bases. Germline trimming cut 1 base from V and 3 bases from J; bases unmatched to any gene: 1. The length of the CDR3 is 15 residues. Germline lookup yields CDR1 SGHTA and CDR2 FQGNSA. The CDR3 protein is CASSLGTSGIYEQYF. In DNA form, the CDR3 reads TGTGCCAGCAGCTTAGGGACTAGCGGGATCTACGAGCAGTACTTC.

This clonotype was seen at least ten times. The chain uses TRBV27 and TRBJ2-1; D unclear. V lost 0 bases, J lost 3 bases, and 9 bases lay in between. The CDR3 contains 15 residues. From germline, CDR1 is MNHEY and CDR2 SMNVEV (reference sequence). The CDR3 coding sequence is TGTGCCAGCAGTTTATCAGGGATGGTCTACAATGAGCAGTTCTTC. This translates into CASSLSGMVYNEQFF.

This clonotype was observed at least ten times. The gene calls are TRBV29-1 and TRBJ2-1; TRBD2 aligns across 7 bases. V lost 4 bases and J lost 3; bases outside the gene matches: 9. CDR1 is SQVTM and CDR2 is ANQGSEA in the germline V gene. CDR3 size: 15 residues. DNA for the CDR3: TGCAGCGTTGGTAAGGCGGGAGTGAGCTACAATGAGCAGTTCTTC. It encodes CSVGKAGVSYNEQFF.

This clonotype was recorded many times. The DNA of the CDR3 is TGCAGTGCTAGCACTGAGCTGGGGACTAGCGGAAGATTCTACGAGCAGTACTTC. This gives the protein CSASTELGTSGRFYEQYF. The rearrangement links TRBV20-1 to TRBJ2-7; 11 positions agree with TRBD2. This CDR3 is built from 18 residues. Per germline, CDR1 DFQATT and CDR2 SNEGSKA (reference sequence). Germline trimming cut 3 bases from V and 3 bases from J; bases unmatched to any gene: 16.

There are many counts of this clonotype. The chain joins TRBV27 to TRBJ2-5, with D hard to call. V was clipped by 5 bases and J by 4 bases, with 11 bases between them. Germline V gene data show CDR1 as MNHEY and CDR2 as SMNVEV (reference sequence). This CDR3 is 13 amino acids long. The CDR3 DNA follows: TGTGCCAGCAGTCCCTTGGCGGTAGAGACCCAGTACTTC. Amino acids: CASSPLAVETQYF.

The chain combines TRBV12-3 or TRBV12-4 with TRBJ2-2; either TRBD1 or TRBD2 may supply D (5 bases each). The CDR3 length is 13 residues. V dropped 6 bases and J dropped 8 bases, with 13 bases sitting between them. This CDR3 is CASSPWGTGELFF. In DNA, the CDR3 is TGTGCCAGCAGCCCATGGGGGACGGGGGAGCTGTTTTTT.

The gene calls are TRBV7-2 and TRBJ2-4; 10 positions agree with TRBD2. J was trimmed by 3 bases and V by 5 bases; bases with no gene match: 4. The germline gives CDR1 SGHTA, CDR2 FQGNSA. This CDR3 has 15 residues. The CDR3 region is CASSTLAGDKNIQYF. Written as DNA, the CDR3 is TGTGCCAGCAGCACTCTAGCGGGGGACAAAAACATTCAGTACTTC.

The chain carries TRBV29-1 and TRBJ2-2; no clear D. V was shortened by 5 bases and J by 3 bases, with 7 bases between the two germline ends. Germline V gives CDR1 SQVTM, CDR2 ANQGSEA. CDR3 size: 12 residues. Written as DNA, the CDR3 is TGCAGCGTTCGCCTCCACACCGGGGAGCTGTTTTTT. This translates into CSVRLHTGELFF.

The chain carries TRBV7-2 and TRBJ2-7, with D hard to call. Looked up from germline, CDR1 is SGHTA and CDR2 is FQGNSA. Between the trimmed V and J ends, which lost 4 bases and 4 bases, there was a span of 17 bases. CDR3 length: 15 residues. The DNA for the CDR3 is TGTGCCAGCAGCTCGACCCCGGGTCCAAGGTACGAGCAGTACTTC. This gives the protein CASSSTPGPRYEQYF.

This clonotype appeared many times. This chain connects TRBV6-1 to TRBJ2-2, with TRBD2 as a possible D gene (6 bases). Looked up from germline, CDR1 is MNHNS and CDR2 is SASEGT. V was cut by 2 bases and J by 3 bases, with 7 bases left in between. The CDR3 has 14 amino acids. The CDR3 protein is CASSESGDTGELFF. The CDR3 bases are TGTGCCAGCAGTGAATCGGGGGACACCGGGGAGCTGTTTTTT.

This chain joins TRBV7-2 and TRBJ1-5; D call uncertain. The CDR3 has 15 amino acids. Trimming took off 1 base at V and 3 bases at J, with 10 bases between the two ends. CDR1 and CDR2 (germline): SGHTA, FQGNSA. Here the CDR3 reads CASSLEAEVNQPQHF. The CDR3 DNA follows: TGTGCCAGCAGCTTAGAGGCAGAGGTCAATCAGCCCCAGCATTTT.

CDR3 nucleotide sequence: TGTGCCATCAGTGAGTCTAGACCGGGGGATACGCAGTATTTT. Protein: CAISESRPGDTQYF. The V gene is TRBV10-3, the J gene TRBJ2-3; perhaps TRBD2 as D (5 bases). This CDR3 spans 14 amino acids. Trimming removed 0 bases from V and 6 bases from J, with 10 bases in between. Germline CDR1 is ENHRY and CDR2 is SYGVKD.

This clonotype was observed a few times. The rearrangement joins TRBV2 to TRBJ2-4, with 8 nucleotides matching TRBD1. J gave up 3 bases and V 2 bases, and 6 bases lay outside the gene matches. Germline V lookup: CDR1 SNHLY, CDR2 FYNNEI. CDR3 length equals 16 residues. CDR3 coding DNA: TGTGCCAGCAGTGAATCAGGGGGCGCCGGCAAAAACATTCAGTACTTC. This translates into CASSESGGAGKNIQYF.

This rearrangement joins TRBV20-1 to TRBJ2-1, with no clear D. Germline CDR1 reads DFQATT; CDR2 reads SNEGSKA (reference sequence). This CDR3 spans 13 amino acids. Trimming took 6 bases from V and 7 from J, leaving 16 bases between them. CDR3 sequence reads: CSAPYPGGNEQFF. The CDR3, as DNA: TGCAGTGCCCCATACCCAGGTGGGAATGAGCAGTTCTTC.

This clonotype was observed a few times. The chain couples TRBV27 to TRBJ2-7; 12 bases are a match to TRBD1. The V gene's germline CDR1 is MNHEY and CDR2 SMNVEV (reference sequence). This CDR3 has 15 amino acids. Germline trimming cut 4 bases from V and 5 bases from J; bases unmatched to any gene: 6. The CDR3 DNA reads as TGTGCCAGCAGTTCCTGGGACAGGGGGCGTCACGAGCAGTACTTC. Residues: CASSSWDRGRHEQYF.

This clonotype was seen more than once but under ten times. The chain links TRBV18 to TRBJ2-7; no reliable D call. The V end lost 3 bases, the J end lost 6 bases, and 6 bases lay between the germline ends. This CDR3 is 11 amino acids long. The germline CDR1 and CDR2 sequences are KGHSH and LQKENI. In DNA, the CDR3 is TGTGCCAGCTCACCTTCCGTCGAGCAGTACTTC. Translating it yields CASSPSVEQYF.

This clonotype appeared a few times. The chain combines TRBV20-1 with TRBJ1-5; 7 bases are a match to TRBD1. Germline V gene sequence: CDR1 DFQATT, CDR2 SNEGSKA (reference sequence). Losses at the gene ends were 6 bases for V and 4 bases for J; bases not matched to a gene: 12. The CDR3 extends over 15 amino acids. This CDR3 is CSAAARQGDNQPQHF. The CDR3 nucleotides read TGCAGTGCCGCAGCCAGACAGGGTGATAATCAGCCCCAGCATTTT.

The chain couples TRBV4-2 to TRBJ1-1; a possible D gene is TRBD1 (6 bases). Deletions cut 0 bases from V and 0 bases from J, with 23 bases between. This CDR3 comprises 20 residues. The germline V gene encodes CDR1 LGHNA and CDR2 YNFKEQ. The CDR3 DNA reads TGTGCCAGCAGCCAAGATCGGGGCGGAGGGGGACCTAGAATGAACACTGAAGCTTTCTTT. The encoded protein is CASSQDRGGGGPRMNTEAFF.

Many counts were recorded for this clonotype. The rearrangement joins TRBV24-1 to TRBJ1-5; the D gene is possibly TRBD1 (6 bases). CDR1 is KGHDR and CDR2 is SFDVKD in the germline V gene. The CDR3 extends over 16 amino acids. Trimming left V 2 bases short and J 7 bases short, with 17 bases between. The DNA of the CDR3 is TGTGCCACCAGTGATTCCCCTTCGACAGGATCCCAGCCCCAGCATTTT. The encoded protein is CATSDSPSTGSQPQHF.

This clonotype was seen repeatedly, ten times or more. The rearrangement joins TRBV20-1 to TRBJ1-2; D gene ambiguous. V was trimmed by 2 bases and J by 4 bases, leaving 8 bases between them. The germline V gene has CDR1 DFQATT and CDR2 SNEGSKA (reference sequence). The CDR3 runs 12 residues. CDR3 in amino acids: CSARKTSYGYTF. Written as DNA, the CDR3 is TGCAGTGCTAGAAAAACATCCTATGGCTACACCTTC.

The V call is TRBV5-5, the J call TRBJ1-6, with TRBD1 matching over 10 bases. The trim removed 4 bases at V and 9 bases at J, leaving 7 bases unmatched. Germline V gene lookup returns CDR1 SGHKS and CDR2 YYEKEE (reference sequence). The CDR3 spans 15 residues. Here the CDR3 reads CASSIPTGGTSPLHF. DNA for the CDR3: TGTGCCAGCAGCATCCCGACAGGGGGCACTTCACCCCTCCACTTT.

This clonotype was picked up many times. V gene TRBV12-3 or TRBV12-4 combines with J gene TRBJ1-4; TRBD1 might be the D (6 bases). The CDR3 has 15 residues. Trimming removed 3 bases at V and 1 base at J, with 9 bases between. The DNA of the CDR3 is TGTGCCAGCAGTTTGAGGGGGGGAACTAATGAAAAACTGTTTTTT. This codes for CASSLRGGTNEKLFF.

This clonotype has ten or more counts. V is TRBV29-1 and J is TRBJ2-7; D is possibly TRBD1 (5 bases). Germline CDR1 and CDR2: SQVTM and ANQGSEA. The CDR3 extends over 14 amino acids. V dropped 0 bases and J dropped 3 bases, with 12 bases sitting between them. The CDR3 bases are TGCAGCGTTGAAGATGGGCAGGGCGGCTACGAGCAGTACTTC. Amino acid sequence: CSVEDGQGGYEQYF.

A few counts support this clonotype. The chain is built from TRBV11-2 and TRBJ2-1; D is ambiguous. Germline CDR1 reads SGHAT; CDR2 reads FQNNGV. This CDR3 is 13 amino acids long. Trimming cost V 7 bases and J 11 bases, with 18 bases left between them. The CDR3 region has the DNA TGTGCCAGCACCAAAGGTGGTACTACCAAGCAGTTCTTC. It translates to CASTKGGTTKQFF. Full variable domain (rest looked up from reference TRBV11-2 and TRBJ2-1): EAGVAQSPRYKIIEKRQSVAFWCNPISGHATLYWYQQILGQGPKLLIQFQNNGVVDDSQLPKDRFSAERLKGVDSTLKIQPAKLEDSAVYLCASTKGGTTKQFFGPGTRLTVL.